This T cell receptor beta chain was sequenced during a study of PD-1 blockade in classical Hodgkin lymphoma. This clone was found once. The antigen is unknown. Each patient experienced a relapse that followed autologous stem cell transplantation, and brentuximab vedotin exposure varied. Magnetic negative selection served to purify CD4+ T cells out of PBMCs that had been thawed. Best responses were complete response, partial response or progressive disease. Assay used: immunoSEQ multiplex PCR; TCRdb lists only in-frame clones, some missing. The profile shows tens of thousands of clones, approximately 83% of them singletons. The CDR3 has 15 residues. Germline V CDR1 and CDR2: SQVTM, ANQGSEA. J lost 8 bases, V lost 5 bases, and 13 bases had no gene match. Study-wide findings and caveats: Exclusion removed patients who began nivolumab under 1 year after ASCT. TCR diversity in CD4+, not CD8+, cells rose significantly by C4D1. Newly diagnosed patients reportedly had lower baseline TCR diversity than healthy donors.

The receptor comes from a human donor with classical Hodgkin lymphoma. Sequenced material: CD4+ T cells from blood, taken at baseline. The J gene is TRBJ2-1, the V gene TRBV29-1; TRBD1 agrees at 9 bases. This chain's CDR3 is CSVSAGTGNVYEQFF. The DNA of the CDR3 is TGCAGCGTTTCAGCCGGGACAGGGAATGTCTATGAGCAGTTCTTC.